Reported below is one T cell receptor (beta chain). This record comes from a study of technical replicates of blood from a handful of donors. Profiling relied on immunoSEQ multiplex PCR, and the TCRdb table lists in-frame clones only, not all of them. The sample includes 15,000 to 17,000 clones, around 84% of them seen just once. The receptor was derived from a human donor in good health. Sequenced material: PBMCs.

The CDR3 sequence is CASSESRQGGYEQYF. The CDR3 DNA is TGCGCCAGCAGTGAGTCTAGACAGGGGGGCTACGAGCAGTACTTC. The V gene is TRBV10-1, the J gene TRBJ2-7, with 9 bases lining up with TRBD1. The CDR3 extends over 15 amino acids. In germline, CDR1 is WNHNN, CDR2 SYGVQD (reference sequence). J was trimmed by 3 bases and V by 0 bases; bases with no gene match: 3.